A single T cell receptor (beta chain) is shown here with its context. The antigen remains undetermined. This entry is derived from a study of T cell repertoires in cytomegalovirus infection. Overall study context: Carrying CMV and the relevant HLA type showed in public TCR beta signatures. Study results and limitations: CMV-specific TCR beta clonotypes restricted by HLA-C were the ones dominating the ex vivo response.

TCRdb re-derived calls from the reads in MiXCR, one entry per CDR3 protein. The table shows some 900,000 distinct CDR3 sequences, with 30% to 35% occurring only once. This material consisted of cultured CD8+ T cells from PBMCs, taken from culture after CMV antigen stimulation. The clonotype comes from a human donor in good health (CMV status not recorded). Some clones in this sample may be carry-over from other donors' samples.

DNA of the CDR3: TGTGCCAGCAGCTTAGAGACAGGGAGGTCCTCCTACAATGAGCAGTTCTTC. Protein sequence: CASSLETGRSSYNEQFF. The genes are TRBV11-3 and TRBJ2-1, with a tentative D call TRBD1 (7 bases). The CDR3 runs 17 residues. Trimming stripped 0 bases from V and 0 bases from J, with 12 bases between. In germline, CDR1 is SGHNT, CDR2 YENEEA.